This paragraph covers one T cell receptor (beta chain) sequence. Its antigen is undetermined. These data originate in a study of follicular helper T cells after annual influenza vaccination. Study details: Some donors were sampled over the 2013-2014, 2014-2015 and 2015-2016 vaccinations.

The study's findings and limits: Recurrent ICOS+CD38+ cTfh clonotypes included tetramer and AIM influenza-specific ones.

Time point of the sample: 2015-2016 season, 7 days after influenza vaccination. Donors were community-dwelling with no influenza vaccine in the prior 6 months. This CDR3 region has 15 residues. Trimming shortened V by 6 bases and J by 2 bases, and 15 bases separated the two germline ends. The germline V gene has CDR1 SGDLS and CDR2 YYNGEE. Repertoires were generated with immunoSEQ multiplex PCR, while TCRdb's copy carries only in-frame clones and drops some. Here the sample spans about 6,800 clones, roughly 80% being singletons. The chain uses TRBV9 and TRBJ1-3; a possible D gene is TRBD1 (6 bases). The origin of this receptor is an adult who received the influenza vaccine. The specimen was CXCR5- memory CD4+ T cells sorted from blood, collected 7 days after influenza vaccination. The CDR3 protein is CASNRDEGAGNTIYF. CDR3 sequence (DNA): TGTGCCAGCAATCGGGATGAGGGGGCTGGAAACACCATATATTTT.